Shown below are 32 T cell receptor beta chains from a single sample sequenced in a study of radiation and T cells in renal cell carcinoma. Libraries were prepared by immunoSEQ multiplex PCR; TCRdb keeps only in-frame clonotypes and omits some of them. The sample contains 150,000 or so clones, 88% of which appear only once. The sample's time point: baseline pretreatment blood. Treatment indicated: 15 Gy SBRT to primary tumor, nephrectomy 4 weeks later. The material sequenced was blood, taken from a patient whose treatment included radiotherapy and nephrectomy. The receptors originated from a woman in her 70s with renal cell carcinoma.

V and J are TRBV2 and TRBJ1-2; D is uncertain. Between the trimmed V and J ends, which lost 3 bases and 7 bases, there was a span of 3 bases. This CDR3 comprises 10 residues. Germline CDR1 reads SNHLY; CDR2 reads FYNNEI. CDR3 loop: CASSDSGYTF. The CDR3, as DNA: TGTGCCAGCAGTGATTCTGGCTACACCTTC.

The rearrangement uses TRBV7-2 and TRBJ2-7; 9 bases are shared with TRBD2. V lost 1 base, J lost 7 bases, and 8 bases stayed unmatched. Germline lookup yields CDR1 SGHTA and CDR2 FQGNSA. The CDR3 loop spans 15 amino acids. In DNA form, the CDR3 reads TGTGCCAGCAGCTTAGATAGCGGGGGACCCACGGAGCAGTACTTC. It is translated as CASSLDSGGPTEQYF.

Only one count was recorded for this clone. The chain is built from TRBV19 and TRBJ1-5, with a possible D match to TRBD1 (6 bases). Deletions cut 8 bases from V and 0 bases from J, with 11 bases between. The length of the CDR3 is 14 residues. Germline V gene data show CDR1 as LNHDA and CDR2 as SQIVND (reference sequence). This CDR3 reads CASATGDSNQPQHF. CDR3 DNA: TGTGCCAGTGCGACAGGCGATAGCAATCAGCCCCAGCATTTT.

The genes are TRBV7-8 and TRBJ1-3; no reliable D call. V was trimmed by 0 bases and J by 0 bases, leaving 9 bases between them. This CDR3 has 16 amino acids. Germline CDR1 SGHVS, CDR2 FQNEAQ. The CDR3 loop is CASSLALFPSGNTIYF. DNA for the CDR3: TGTGCCAGCAGCTTAGCGCTCTTCCCCTCTGGAAACACCATATATTTT. The full variable domain, completed using reference TRBV7-8 and TRBJ1-3, is GAGVSQSPRYKVAKRGQDVALRCDPISGHVSLFWYQQALGQGPEFLTYFQNEAQLDKSGLPSDRFFAERPEGSVSTLKIQRTQQEDSAVYLCASSLALFPSGNTIYFGEGSWLTVV.

This clone was detected once. The CDR3 DNA reads as TGTGCCAGCAGCCCCGCGAGGGGTAGTGCTGGCTACACCTTC. This translates into CASSPARGSAGYTF. This chain connects TRBV9 to TRBJ1-2; possibly TRBD1 for D (5 bases). V lost 4 bases, J lost 7 bases, and 17 bases lay in between. This CDR3 region has 14 residues. The germline CDR1 and CDR2 sequences are SGDLS and YYNGEE.

This chain's CDR3 is CASSLRSGGNQETQYF. CDR3 nucleotide sequence: TGCGCCAGCAGCTTGCGTAGCGGGGGGAACCAAGAGACCCAGTACTTC. The J gene is TRBJ2-5, the V gene TRBV5-1; the match to TRBD2 covers 10 bases. CDR1 is SGHRS and CDR2 is YFSETQ in the germline V gene. The CDR3 contains 16 residues. J gave up 0 bases and V 1 base, and 3 bases lay outside the gene matches.

This sequence joins TRBV19 and TRBJ2-6; D not resolved. V lost 1 base to trimming and J lost 4 bases, with 11 bases between them. Germline V gene lookup returns CDR1 LNHDA and CDR2 SQIVND (reference sequence). CDR3 length: 16 amino acids. Written as DNA, the CDR3 is TGTGCCAGTAGTATAGGTAGGGTAGTAGGGGCCAACGTCCTGACTTTC. This encodes CASSIGRVVGANVLTF.

This sequence joins TRBV30 and TRBJ1-1; no clear D gene. Looked up from germline, CDR1 is GTSNPN and CDR2 is SVGIG (reference sequence). This CDR3 is built from 16 residues. Trimming took 0 bases from V and 0 from J, leaving 14 bases between them. DNA of the CDR3: TGTGCCTGGAGTGTAGTAAGAACTGGGATGAACACTGAAGCTTTCTTT. Protein sequence: CAWSVVRTGMNTEAFF.

Notes on this clone: Other DNA sequences in the sample encode the same CDR3. The V gene is TRBV5-1, the J gene TRBJ2-5, with D hard to call. The germline CDR1 and CDR2 sequences are SGHRS and YFSETQ. V was trimmed by 2 bases and J by 2 bases, leaving 1 base between them. The length of the CDR3 is 11 residues. CDR3 nucleotides: TGCGCCAGCAGCTTTCAAGAGACCCAGTACTTC. Translation gives CASSFQETQYF.

V is TRBV7-9 and J is TRBJ1-1; D not resolved. The CDR3 has 17 amino acids. Germline CDR1 is SEHNR and CDR2 is FQNEAQ (reference sequence). Trimming removed 1 base at V and 0 bases at J, with 15 bases between. In nucleotides, the CDR3 is TGTGCCAGCAGCTTAGTTCCCTCTGGCAGCTTGAACACTGAAGCTTTCTTT. It yields the protein CASSLVPSGSLNTEAFF.

The chain is built from TRBV5-5 and TRBJ2-7, with TRBD2 identical over 8 bases. From germline, CDR1 is SGHKS and CDR2 YYEKEE (reference sequence). The CDR3 spans 15 residues. With 0 bases clipped from V and 2 bases from J, the junction kept 4 bases outside the gene matches. CDR3 sequence (DNA): TGTGCCAGCAGCTTGGGCCTAGCGGGCCCCTACGAGCAGTACTTC. It specifies CASSLGLAGPYEQYF.

This sequence joins TRBV30 and TRBJ1-2, with unresolved D. This CDR3 comprises 12 residues. V gave up 0 bases and J gave up 3 bases, with 5 bases separating them. Germline CDR1 reads GTSNPN; CDR2 reads SVGIG (reference sequence). As DNA, the CDR3 is TGTGCCTGGAGTGTACGAGACTATGGCTACACCTTC. It yields the protein CAWSVRDYGYTF.

The genes are TRBV7-2 and TRBJ2-7; TRBD2 matches 11 bases. This CDR3 comprises 14 residues. CDR1 and CDR2 from the germline V gene are SGHTA and FQGNSA. V shed 4 bases, J shed 3 bases, and the junction held 2 bases outside the gene matches. For the CDR3, the DNA is TGTGCCAGCAGCTCCACTAGCGGGGGCTACGAGCAGTACTTC. Translated: CASSSTSGGYEQYF.

This chain joins TRBV30 and TRBJ2-5, with 8 positions matching TRBD2. Germline lookup yields CDR1 GTSNPN and CDR2 SVGIG (reference sequence). J was trimmed by 5 bases and V by 0 bases; bases with no gene match: 8. The CDR3 length is 15 residues. CDR3 sequence: CAWSVLSGGRETQYF. The CDR3 nucleotides are TGTGCCTGGAGTGTACTCAGCGGGGGCCGGGAGACCCAGTACTTC.

The V gene is TRBV5-8, the J gene TRBJ2-7; perhaps TRBD1 as D (6 bases). This CDR3 is 15 amino acids long. Germline CDR1 SGHTS, CDR2 YDEGEE. The V and J ends lost 6 bases and 6 bases respectively, with 22 bases between them. CDR3 loop: CASNSPWGRGSEQYF. CDR3 coding DNA: TGTGCCAGCAACTCCCCCTGGGGGCGAGGATCCGAGCAGTACTTC.

The chain combines TRBV15 with TRBJ1-5; 10 bases agree with TRBD1. CDR1 is LNHNV, CDR2 YYDKDF, per germline (reference sequence). V was clipped by 3 bases and J by 7 bases; unmatched bases: 9. CDR3 length: 16 residues. The DNA of the CDR3 is TGTGCCACCAGCAGGGGGACAGGGGTGATAGGGCAGCCCCAGCATTTT. Translation gives CATSRGTGVIGQPQHF.

The chain recombines TRBV7-3 with TRBJ2-3, with 8 positions matching TRBD2. After removal of 5 bases from V and 1 base from J, the junction contained 5 bases not matched to a gene. Germline-derived CDR1 and CDR2 are SGHTA and FQGTGA. CDR3 length: 15 amino acids. The CDR3 region is CASSREAGGTDTQYF. The CDR3 DNA is TGTGCCAGCAGCAGGGAAGCGGGGGGCACAGATACGCAGTATTTT.

The rearrangement uses TRBV5-1 and TRBJ2-3, with 8 bases lining up with TRBD1. This CDR3 comprises 14 residues. The trim removed 4 bases at V and 2 bases at J, leaving 3 bases unmatched. CDR1 SGHRS and CDR2 YFSETQ come from the germline V gene. The DNA for the CDR3 is TGCGCCAGCAGCAGGGACAGGCACACAGATACGCAGTATTTT. It is translated as CASSRDRHTDTQYF.

The V gene is TRBV5-1, the J gene TRBJ2-7; D is possibly TRBD2 (7 bases). Looked up from germline, CDR1 is SGHRS and CDR2 is YFSETQ. V gave up 0 bases and J gave up 0 bases, with 13 bases separating them. This CDR3 has 16 residues. The CDR3 region has the DNA TGCGCCAGCAGCTTGGGTATCGGGGGGCCCTCCTACGAGCAGTACTTC. Protein product: CASSLGIGGPSYEQYF.

V is TRBV30 and J is TRBJ2-7; maybe TRBD2 (6 bases). The CDR3 sequence is 13 residues long. Looked up from germline, CDR1 is GTSNPN and CDR2 is SVGIG (reference sequence). V lost 0 bases to trimming and J lost 5 bases, with 11 bases between them. The CDR3 here is CAWSVRDWDEQYF. CDR3 coding DNA: TGTGCCTGGAGTGTCCGGGACTGGGACGAGCAGTACTTC.

This chain joins TRBV28 and TRBJ2-7; no clear D gene. Germline V gives CDR1 MDHEN, CDR2 SYDVKM. V was clipped by 6 bases and J by 4 bases, with 13 bases between them. There are 13 residues in the CDR3. CDR3: CASREGGSYEQYF. The DNA of the CDR3 is TGTGCCAGCAGGGAAGGCGGTTCGTACGAGCAGTACTTC.

This chain joins TRBV11-2 and TRBJ2-7, with D possibly being TRBD1 (6 bases). Germline lookup yields CDR1 SGHAT and CDR2 FQNNGV. Trimming stripped 4 bases from V and 3 bases from J, with 10 bases between. The CDR3 runs 13 residues. The CDR3 protein is CASSSRDNYEQYF. The DNA of the CDR3 is TGTGCCAGCAGCTCTCGGGACAACTACGAGCAGTACTTC.

The rearrangement joins TRBV5-1 to TRBJ1-2; the match to TRBD1 covers 8 bases. CDR1 and CDR2 (germline): SGHRS, YFSETQ. V lost 0 bases to trimming and J lost 4 bases; unmatched junction nucleotides: 11. The CDR3 spans 17 residues. DNA for the CDR3: TGCGCCAGCAGCTTGGGGGAAAGACAGGGGTCAATCTATGGCTACACCTTC. Its protein product is CASSLGERQGSIYGYTF.

This rearrangement joins TRBV15 to TRBJ1-6, with unresolved D. Trimming removed 6 bases from V and 0 bases from J, with 3 bases in between. Germline V gives CDR1 LNHNV, CDR2 YYDKDF (reference sequence). This CDR3 contains 13 residues. The CDR3 loop reads CATRGSYNSPLHF. CDR3 DNA: TGTGCCACCAGGGGCTCCTATAATTCACCCCTCCACTTT.

The J gene is TRBJ1-2, the V gene TRBV6-1, with a possible D match to TRBD1 (6 bases). The CDR3 runs to 15 residues. V was pared by 6 bases and J by 7 bases, with 21 bases between. Per the germline V gene, CDR1 is MNHNS and CDR2 is SASEGT. CDR3 sequence: CASSNRGIRGGGYTF. CDR3 in DNA: TGTGCCAGCAGCAACCGGGGGATCCGAGGGGGTGGCTACACCTTC.

This chain connects TRBV5-1 to TRBJ2-7; TRBD2 aligns across 12 bases. Germline V gives CDR1 SGHRS, CDR2 YFSETQ. V was pared by 4 bases and J by 2 bases, with 13 bases of the junction left unmatched. The CDR3 totals 18 residues. As DNA, the CDR3 is TGCGCCAGCAGCCTCCATCGACTAGCGGGGGAAGATACCTACGAGCAGTACTTC. This sequence encodes CASSLHRLAGEDTYEQYF.

This chain links TRBV20-1 with TRBJ2-5; D ambiguous. V lost 6 bases to trimming and J lost 3 bases, with 5 bases between them. Germline V gives CDR1 DFQATT, CDR2 SNEGSKA (reference sequence). The length of the CDR3 is 10 residues. The CDR3 loop is CSAVEETQYF. The CDR3 region has the DNA TGCAGTGCAGTGGAAGAGACCCAGTACTTC.

V gene TRBV18 combines with J gene TRBJ2-1; 14 nucleotides align to TRBD2. Losses at the gene ends were 5 bases for V and 9 bases for J; bases not matched to a gene: 12. CDR3 size: 17 residues. CDR1 is KGHSH, CDR2 LQKENI, per germline. The CDR3 bases are TGTGCCAGCTCAACCCGACTAGCGGGGGGGTCCTCACGTGAGCAGTTCTTC. This gives the protein CASSTRLAGGSSREQFF. Variable domain in full (rest from reference TRBV18 and TRBJ2-1): NAGVMQNPRHLVRRRGQEARLRCSPMKGHSHVYWYRQLPEEGLKFMVYLQKENIIDESGMPKERFSAEFPKEGPSILRIQQVVRGDSAAYFCASSTRLAGGSSREQFFGPGTRLTVL.

This clone appeared once. The rearrangement uses TRBV4-2 and TRBJ2-5, with 13 bases matching TRBD2. CDR1 LGHNA and CDR2 YNFKEQ come from the germline V gene. The junction had 4 bases not matched to a gene; V was cut back by 3 bases and J by 0 bases. This CDR3 region has 17 residues. The CDR3 DNA is TGTGCCAGCAGCCACCCCGGGACTAGCGGGGACCAAGAGACCCAGTACTTC. This sequence encodes CASSHPGTSGDQETQYF.

The CDR3 loop reads CASSLKVNTEAFF. CDR3 nucleotide sequence: TGTGCCAGCAGCCTTAAGGTGAACACTGAAGCTTTCTTT. This chain connects TRBV11-3 to TRBJ1-1; D remains unclear. Trimming cost V 5 bases and J 0 bases, with 7 bases left between them. Germline values: CDR1 SGHNT, CDR2 YENEEA. CDR3 length equals 13 residues.

The chain combines TRBV19 with TRBJ2-7; weak D call: TRBD1 (5 bases). V was trimmed by 10 bases and J by 6 bases, leaving 16 bases between them. Germline lookup yields CDR1 LNHDA and CDR2 SQIVND (reference sequence). The CDR3 length is 12 residues. The CDR3 region is CATGTRDSEQYF. The DNA of the CDR3 is TGTGCCACCGGTACCAGGGATTCCGAGCAGTACTTC.

DNA of the CDR3: TGTGCCAGCAGTGGAATAACGGACCCCTACGAGCAGTACTTC. Its protein is CASSGITDPYEQYF. The chain links TRBV2 to TRBJ2-7, with no clear D. CDR1 is SNHLY, CDR2 FYNNEI, per germline. Trimming removed 4 bases at V and 2 bases at J, with 12 bases between. CDR3 length: 14 residues.